This paragraph covers one T cell receptor beta chain sequence. The antigen is unknown. This entry belongs to a study of OX40 agonist ivuxolimab in advanced cancers. Study overall: People who had prior anti-PD-1, anti-PD-L1 or anti-CTLA-4 therapy could take part, and 40% had some. Among those treated, three patients had partial responses, one with hepatocellular carcinoma and two with cutaneous melanoma.

From germline, CDR1 is SQVTM and CDR2 ANQGSEA. V gave up 7 bases and J gave up 2 bases; unmatched junction bases: 5. The CDR3 extends over 14 amino acids. Profiled with immunoSEQ multiplex PCR; TCRdb holds only in-frame clones, not every one. The data contain 25,000 to 35,000 clones, roughly 84% of them seen just once; the ten biggest clones take up approximately 12%. Study outcomes and limitations: Both blood CD4+ and CD8+ T cells showed clonal growth by week 6 at 0.1 to 3.0 mg/kg.

This receptor was identified in an adult with an advanced solid tumor such as melanoma, head and neck, liver or kidney cancer. The rearrangement uses TRBV29-1 and TRBJ2-1, with 10 nucleotides matching TRBD2. Sequenced here: CD4+ or CD8+ T cells sorted from blood, sampled in a trial of the OX40 agonist ivuxolimab. Written as DNA, the CDR3 is TGCAGCGCCCTAGCGGGAGTACCCTACAATGAGCAGTTCTTC. Amino acid sequence: CSALAGVPYNEQFF.